Below, one TCR beta chain is given with its context. Data came from immunoSEQ multiplex PCR; TCRdb stores just in-frame clones and leaves some out. The repertoire has about 48,000 clones, about 86% of them found once; the top ten carry less than 3%. The data were obtained in a study of blood T cell repertoires in COVID-19. Study as a whole: Samples came from the United States, Italy and Spain, spanning acute and convalescent COVID-19. PBMCs, B-cell-depleted T cells, or T cells provided the cDNA or gDNA that made up the material.

The TCR comes from a woman aged 80 or over with acute or convalescent COVID-19. Sequenced input: peripheral blood.

In nucleotides, the CDR3 is TGTGCCAGCAGCTCCAGGGGTGACTCTGGAAACACCATATATTTT. This encodes CASSSRGDSGNTIYF. The chain recombines TRBV7-9 with TRBJ1-3; weak D call: TRBD1 (6 bases). CDR1 and CDR2 from the germline V gene are SEHNR and FQNEAQ (reference sequence). The CDR3 contains 15 residues. V lost 4 bases and J lost 0, with 10 bases in between.